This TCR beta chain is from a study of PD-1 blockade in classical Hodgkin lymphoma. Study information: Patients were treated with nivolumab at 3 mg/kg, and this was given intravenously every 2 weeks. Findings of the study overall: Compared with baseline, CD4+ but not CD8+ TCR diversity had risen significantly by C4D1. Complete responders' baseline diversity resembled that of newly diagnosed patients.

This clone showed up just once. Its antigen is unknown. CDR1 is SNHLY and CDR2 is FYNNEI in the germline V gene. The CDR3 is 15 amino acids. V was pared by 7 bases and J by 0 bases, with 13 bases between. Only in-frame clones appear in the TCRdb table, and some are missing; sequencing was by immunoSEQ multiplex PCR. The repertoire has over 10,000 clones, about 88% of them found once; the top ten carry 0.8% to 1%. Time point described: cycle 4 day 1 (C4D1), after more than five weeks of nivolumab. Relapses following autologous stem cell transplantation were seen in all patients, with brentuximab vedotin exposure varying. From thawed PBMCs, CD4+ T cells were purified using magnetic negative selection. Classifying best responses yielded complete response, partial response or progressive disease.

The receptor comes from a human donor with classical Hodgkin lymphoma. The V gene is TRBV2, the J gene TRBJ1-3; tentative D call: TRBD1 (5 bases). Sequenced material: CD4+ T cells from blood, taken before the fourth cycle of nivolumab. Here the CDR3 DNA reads TGTGCCAGCACCCAAACAGGACTCTCTGGAAACACCATATATTTT. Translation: CASTQTGLSGNTIYF.